The present T cell receptor beta chain was sequenced within a study of cytomegalovirus exposure and HLA in healthy donors. Trimming stripped 2 bases from V and 2 bases from J, with 7 bases between. The germline CDR1 and CDR2 sequences are KGHSH and LQKENI. There are 14 residues in the CDR3. Turning to this clone: Its cognate antigen is unknown.

Primers: 60 Vbeta forward and 13 Jbeta reverse. Here immunoSEQ multiplex PCR was the method, and the copy in TCRdb shows in-frame clones only, minus some. The repertoire holds some 120,000 clones, with 77% as singletons. Study-wide results and caveats: Likely technical artifact: a cluster of highly shared sequence variants. By a later analysis, the bulk of CMV-associated TCR beta chains appeared HLA-restricted.

The TCR originated in a woman aged 40 to 55 in good health and CMV-seropositive. The sample was PBMCs. The J gene is TRBJ1-5, the V gene TRBV18, with D perhaps TRBD1 (5 bases). In DNA, the CDR3 is TGTGCCAGCTCACCATCGGGGGGCAATCAGCCCCAGCATTTT. Residues: CASSPSGGNQPQHF. Looking up the rest from reference TRBV18 and TRBJ1-5 gives the full variable domain: NAGVMQNPRHLVRRRGQEARLRCSPMKGHSHVYWYRQLPEEGLKFMVYLQKENIIDESGMPKERFSAEFPKEGPSILRIQQVVRGDSAAYFCASSPSGGNQPQHFGDGTRLSIL.